One sample yielded the 28 T cell receptor beta chains listed below, sequenced in a study of spatial heterogeneity in lung cancer. Regarding time point: sample taken at primary tumor resection. The sequenced material consisted of unsorted whole RNA from tumor, nontumor lung or frozen PBMC. TCRdb fed the 5' RACE reads into MiXCR, producing one record per CDR3 protein. The data hold about 92,000 distinct CDR3 sequences, with around 12% observed a single time. Sequencing used PBMCs, obtained at surgery. The receptors here all came from a male donor with early-stage non-small cell lung cancer.

This clonotype has ten or more counts. The rearrangement uses TRBV7-2 and TRBJ2-3; D may be TRBD2 (6 bases). The CDR3 consists of 16 residues. Between the trimmed V and J ends, which lost 5 bases and 0 bases, there was a span of 15 bases. The germline gives CDR1 SGHTA, CDR2 FQGNSA. The DNA for the CDR3 is TGTGCCAGCAGCCCAGTAGGGAGGCTTAGCACAGATACGCAGTATTTT. Residues: CASSPVGRLSTDTQYF.

This clonotype was observed many times. The chain is built from TRBV5-1 and TRBJ2-2; the D is unclear. Germline-derived CDR1 and CDR2 are SGHRS and YFSETQ. Trimming took 4 bases from V and 2 from J, leaving 6 bases between them. The CDR3 contains 13 residues. The CDR3: CASSLYNTGELFF. The CDR3 nucleotides read TGCGCCAGCAGCCTATACAACACCGGGGAGCTGTTTTTT.

The V call is TRBV18, the J call TRBJ2-7; weak D call: TRBD2 (7 bases). V gave up 4 bases and J gave up 6 bases, with 10 bases separating them. CDR1 and CDR2 from the germline V gene are KGHSH and LQKENI. This CDR3 has 12 residues. The CDR3 spells CASSQRGGEQYF. CDR3 DNA sequence: TGTGCCAGCTCACAAAGGGGGGGCGAGCAGTACTTC.

In its sample, this clonotype ranks as medium-sized. The J gene is TRBJ2-3, the V gene TRBV12-3 or TRBV12-4; TRBD2 aligns across 10 bases. V trimming: 6 bases; J trimming: 7 bases; junction bases outside the gene matches: 10. This CDR3 is 15 amino acids long. The CDR3 sequence is CASSLQAGGPHTQYF. For the CDR3, the DNA is TGTGCCAGCAGCTTACAAGCGGGGGGGCCACATACGCAGTATTTT.

The gene calls are TRBV20-1 and TRBJ2-3, with D unclear. V shed 1 base and J shed 2 bases, with 13 bases lying between them. CDR1 is DFQATT and CDR2 is SNEGSKA in the germline V gene (reference sequence). The length of the CDR3 is 15 residues. CDR3 in amino acids: CSARGHFSTTDTQYF. In DNA, the CDR3 is TGCAGTGCTAGAGGCCACTTCTCTACCACAGATACGCAGTATTTT.

The chain has TRBV20-1 and TRBJ2-7, with D tentatively TRBD1 (6 bases). Per the germline V gene, CDR1 is DFQATT and CDR2 is SNEGSKA (reference sequence). Trimming pared 6 bases from V and 2 bases from J, leaving 26 bases between. The CDR3 runs 17 residues. CDR3 in DNA: TGCAGTGCCCAGCCCCAGGGTACAGGGCCTTTACCCTACGAGCAGTACTTC. Translated: CSAQPQGTGPLPYEQYF.

The chain joins TRBV7-9 to TRBJ2-3; D unclear. This CDR3 contains 13 residues. V lost 1 base to trimming and J lost 6 bases, with 8 bases between them. Germline CDR1 and CDR2: SEHNR and FQNEAQ (reference sequence). CDR3 bases: TGTGCCAGCAGCTTAGAGGAATCTGATACGCAGTATTTT. It encodes CASSLEESDTQYF.

This clonotype has just a few counts. V is TRBV11-2 and J is TRBJ2-5, with TRBD2 matching 10 bases. The V gene end was trimmed by 4 bases and the J gene end by 4 bases; junction bases not matched to a gene: 9. This CDR3 is built from 16 residues. In germline, CDR1 is SGHAT, CDR2 FQNNGV. CDR3 nucleotide sequence: TGTGCCAGCAGCTCCCTTAATTTAGCGGGGGGAGAGACCCAGTACTTC. This gives the protein CASSSLNLAGGETQYF.

The chain carries TRBV20-1 and TRBJ2-1, with D unresolved. The CDR3 has 11 amino acids. Germline V lookup: CDR1 DFQATT, CDR2 SNEGSKA (reference sequence). Between the trimmed V and J ends, which lost 6 bases and 4 bases, there was a span of 7 bases. The CDR3 sequence is CSATPYNEQFF. CDR3 sequence (DNA): TGCAGTGCAACGCCGTACAATGAGCAGTTCTTC.

The genes are TRBV4-3 and TRBJ1-1, with D unclear. Trimming took 1 base from V and 0 from J, leaving 9 bases between them. CDR3 length equals 15 residues. Germline lookup yields CDR1 LGHNA and CDR2 YSLEER. The CDR3 sequence is CASSQGSGMNTEAFF. The CDR3 nucleotides read TGCGCCAGCAGCCAAGGCAGCGGAATGAACACTGAAGCTTTCTTT.

This clonotype was picked up many times. The rearrangement joins TRBV20-1 to TRBJ1-1; the D gene is possibly TRBD1 (6 bases). Trimming left V 6 bases short and J 4 bases short, with 24 bases between. From germline, CDR1 is DFQATT and CDR2 SNEGSKA (reference sequence). The CDR3 runs 16 residues. The CDR3 protein is CSALPDRRFTVTEAFF. CDR3 coding DNA: TGCAGTGCCCTCCCGGACAGAAGATTTACGGTCACTGAAGCTTTCTTT.

As concerns this clonotype: A much larger clone differs by one base, so this may be a read error. This chain joins TRBV3-1 and TRBJ2-7; D uncertain. The V gene's germline CDR1 is LGHDT and CDR2 YNNKEL (reference sequence). The CDR3 covers 15 residues. The V end was cut by 0 bases, the J end by 0 bases, with 9 bases between. CDR3 sequence reads: CASSQDTYGSYEQYF. The CDR3 DNA sequence: TGTGCCAGCAGCCAAGATACGTACGGCTCCTACGAGCAGTACTTC.

At least ten counts were recorded for this clonotype. The chain links TRBV5-6 to TRBJ2-1; the match to TRBD2 covers 9 bases. There are 14 residues in the CDR3. V lost 4 bases to trimming and J lost 8 bases; unmatched junction nucleotides: 7. CDR1 is SGHDT, CDR2 YYEEEE, per germline. In nucleotides, the CDR3 is TGTGCCAGCAGCGGAGCGGGAGGAGGGGATGAGCAGTTCTTC. Translation: CASSGAGGGDEQFF.

This clonotype was counted a few times. In nucleotides, the CDR3 is TGTGCCAGCAGCCTCTCAGGCGGACTCTACGAGCAGTACTTC. Translated: CASSLSGGLYEQYF. The rearrangement joins TRBV7-2 to TRBJ2-7; D is possibly TRBD2 (5 bases). The germline V and J ends were trimmed by 5 bases and 3 bases, with 14 bases remaining between them. This CDR3 is built from 14 residues. Germline assignment: CDR1 SGHTA and CDR2 FQGNSA.

V gene TRBV10-3 combines with J gene TRBJ2-3; tentatively, D is TRBD1 (5 bases). With 2 bases removed from V and 0 bases from J, the gap between germline ends came to 6 bases. This CDR3 has 14 residues. The germline V gene encodes CDR1 ENHRY and CDR2 SYGVKD. CDR3 nucleotides: TGTGCCATCAGTGAGGGGGCGAGCACAGATACGCAGTATTTT. Translated: CAISEGASTDTQYF.

This clonotype was picked up many times. V gene TRBV7-3 combines with J gene TRBJ2-5, with a possible D match to TRBD1 (5 bases). The CDR3 sequence is 14 residues long. Trimming shortened V by 5 bases and J by 7 bases, and 17 bases separated the two germline ends. Per the germline V gene, CDR1 is SGHTA and CDR2 is FQGTGA. The CDR3: CASSQGARAGTQYF. CDR3 DNA sequence: TGTGCCAGCAGCCAAGGGGCAAGGGCTGGGACCCAGTACTTC. Variable domain in full (rest from reference TRBV7-3 and TRBJ2-5): GAGVSQTPSNKVTEKGKYVELRCDPISGHTALYWYRQSLGQGPEFLIYFQGTGAADDSGLPNDRFFAVRPEGSVSTLKIQRTERGDSAVYLCASSQGARAGTQYFGPGTRLLVL.

This clonotype was detected only a few times. V and J are TRBV7-3 and TRBJ2-1, with 10 positions matching TRBD2. The V segment lost 5 bases and the J segment 9 bases; nucleotides outside the gene matches: 13. CDR1 SGHTA and CDR2 FQGTGA come from the germline V gene. This CDR3 contains 16 residues. DNA for the CDR3: TGTGCCAGCAGCGGGACGCTAGCGGGAGCTGGAATTGAGCAGTTCTTC. Residues: CASSGTLAGAGIEQFF.

The genes are TRBV2 and TRBJ2-1; 7 bases map to TRBD2. Trimming at V came to 3 bases and at J to 7 bases, leaving 12 bases not matched to a gene. Germline V lookup: CDR1 SNHLY, CDR2 FYNNEI. This CDR3 region has 16 residues. CDR3 loop: CASSERAGVRGNEQFF. CDR3 nucleotide sequence: TGTGCCAGCAGTGAGCGGGCGGGAGTACGAGGGAATGAGCAGTTCTTC.

This rearrangement joins TRBV6-5 to TRBJ1-2; TRBD1 matches 8 bases. Germline CDR1 is MNHEY and CDR2 is SVGAGI. J lost 2 bases, V lost 7 bases, and 6 bases had no gene match. The CDR3 runs 14 residues. The CDR3 loop reads CASTAGQVNYGYTF. The CDR3 region has the DNA TGTGCCAGCACAGCGGGACAGGTCAACTATGGCTACACCTTC.

This chain joins TRBV9 and TRBJ2-1; D is perhaps TRBD2 (6 bases). Trimming took off 8 bases at V and 9 bases at J, with 15 bases between the two ends. The CDR3 sequence is 12 residues long. Germline V gene sequence: CDR1 SGDLS, CDR2 YYNGEE. The CDR3 spells CASSSSVSEQFF. The CDR3 coding sequence is TGTGCCAGTTCATCTAGCGTCTCTGAGCAGTTCTTC.

The chain uses TRBV21-1 and TRBJ2-3; the table's D call, TRBD1, has no DNA check behind it. TRBV21-1 is given as a pseudogene. This CDR3 contains 16 residues. The CDR3 DNA follows: TGTGCCAGCAGCCACCCTCATACGGACAACACAGATACGCAGTATTTT. This sequence encodes CASSHPHTDNTDTQYF.

In its sample, this clonotype was seen many times. This CDR3 reads CASSLDRAPYGYTF. The CDR3 nucleotides are TGTGCCAGCAGCTTGGACAGAGCCCCCTATGGCTACACCTTC. The V and J genes are TRBV5-6 and TRBJ1-2; D remains ambiguous. The CDR3 is made up of 14 amino acids. Germline V gives CDR1 SGHDT, CDR2 YYEEEE. Trimming removed 0 bases from V and 4 bases from J, with 10 bases in between.

This rearrangement joins TRBV5-1 to TRBJ2-3; 8 positions match TRBD1. This CDR3 region has 16 residues. The germline V gene has CDR1 SGHRS and CDR2 YFSETQ. After removal of 0 bases from V and 6 bases from J, the junction contained 9 bases not matched to a gene. The CDR3 DNA reads TGCGCCAGCAGCTTGGGACAGACAGGGGCGGTGGATACGCAGTATTTT. This sequence encodes CASSLGQTGAVDTQYF.

There are many counts of this clonotype. V and J are TRBV28 and TRBJ2-7; D gene uncertain. The CDR3 is 11 amino acids. Germline V CDR1 and CDR2: MDHEN, SYDVKM. V dropped 5 bases and J dropped 0 bases, with 2 bases sitting between them. This CDR3 reads CASSHSYEQYF. The CDR3 DNA reads as TGTGCCAGCAGTCACTCCTACGAGCAGTACTTC.

This clonotype was seen ten or more times. The chain is built from TRBV27 and TRBJ1-2; 9 nucleotides line up with TRBD1. CDR3 size: 13 residues. Trimming cost V 6 bases and J 6 bases; bases outside gene matches: 5. Per the germline V gene, CDR1 is MNHEY and CDR2 is SMNVEV (reference sequence). The CDR3 reads CASRRDRDDGYTF. The CDR3 DNA reads TGTGCCAGCAGGAGGGACAGGGATGATGGCTACACCTTC.

Concerning this clonotype: This sequence may be a read error, since a much larger clone differs from it by one base. This chain connects TRBV20-1 to TRBJ2-7; no reliable D call. The CDR3 runs 11 residues. Germline V gene lookup returns CDR1 DFQATT and CDR2 SNEGSKA (reference sequence). V lost 1 base and J lost 2, with 3 bases in between. The CDR3: CSARAPYEQYF. DNA of the CDR3: TGCAGTGCTAGAGCCCCCTACGAGCAGTACTTC.

CDR3 nucleotide sequence: TGTGCCAGCAGGTCCGGGTCCTACAATGAGCAGTTCTTC. The encoded protein is CASRSGSYNEQFF. The J gene is TRBJ2-1, the V gene TRBV27, with D uncertain. With 6 bases removed from V and 1 base from J, the gap between germline ends came to 7 bases. The CDR3 is 13 amino acids. CDR1 MNHEY and CDR2 SMNVEV come from the germline V gene (reference sequence).

This chain joins TRBV12-3 or TRBV12-4 and TRBJ2-3; D may be TRBD2 (6 bases). The CDR3 spans 15 residues. Trimming took off 3 bases at V and 3 bases at J, with 13 bases between the two ends. CDR3 in DNA: TGTGCCAGCAGTTTTTCGGCTAGCGCTACAGATACGCAGTATTTT. Protein product: CASSFSASATDTQYF.